This T cell receptor beta chain was sequenced for a study of T-cell memory formation after mild COVID-19. The CDR3 runs 12 residues. Germline CDR1 is DFQATT and CDR2 is SNEGSKA (reference sequence). The V gene lost 0 bases and the J gene lost 7 bases, with 7 bases spanning the gap. With constant-segment primers, 5'RACE yielded cDNA libraries of TCR alpha and TCR beta that carried sample barcodes and UMIs. MiXCR, applied by TCRdb to the 5' RACE reads, yields one record per CDR3 protein. This sample has 350,000 to 450,000 distinct CDR3 sequences, with 15% to 25% found just once. This chain uses TRBV20-1 with TRBJ1-5; D is uncertain. The specimen was PBMCs or a T cell subset sorted from them (not recorded which). The clonotype was recovered from an adult woman who had mild COVID-19 (a few samples of this study predate the infection). Cell type and time point are not known. The CDR3 coding sequence is TGCAGTGCTAGAGATGGGCTCCAGCCCCAGCATTTT. This translates into CSARDGLQPQHF.